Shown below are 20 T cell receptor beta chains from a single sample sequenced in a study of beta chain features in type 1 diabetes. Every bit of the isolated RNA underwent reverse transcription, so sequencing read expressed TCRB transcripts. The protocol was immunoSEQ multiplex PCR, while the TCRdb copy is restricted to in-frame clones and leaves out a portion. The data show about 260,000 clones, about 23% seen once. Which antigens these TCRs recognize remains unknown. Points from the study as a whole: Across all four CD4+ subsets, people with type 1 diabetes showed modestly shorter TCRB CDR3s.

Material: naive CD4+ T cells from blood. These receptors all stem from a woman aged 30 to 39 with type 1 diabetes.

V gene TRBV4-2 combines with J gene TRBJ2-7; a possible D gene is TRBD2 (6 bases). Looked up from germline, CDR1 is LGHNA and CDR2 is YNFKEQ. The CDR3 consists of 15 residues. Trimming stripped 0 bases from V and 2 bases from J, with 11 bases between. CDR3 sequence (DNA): TGTGCCAGCAGCCAAGATCGGAGGACTACCTACGAGCAGTACTTC. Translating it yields CASSQDRRTTYEQYF.

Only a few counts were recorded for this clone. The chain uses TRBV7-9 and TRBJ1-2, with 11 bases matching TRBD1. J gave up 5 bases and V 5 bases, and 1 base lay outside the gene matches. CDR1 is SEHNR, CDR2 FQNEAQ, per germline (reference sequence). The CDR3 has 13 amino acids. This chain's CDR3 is CASSGTGGYGYTF. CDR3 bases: TGTGCCAGCAGCGGGACAGGGGGGTATGGCTACACCTTC.

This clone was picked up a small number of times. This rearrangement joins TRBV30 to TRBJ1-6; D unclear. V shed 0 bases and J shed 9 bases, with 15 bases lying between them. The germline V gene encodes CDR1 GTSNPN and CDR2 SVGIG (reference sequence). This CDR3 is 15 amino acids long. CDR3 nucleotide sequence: TGTGCCTGGAGTGTACGAGGACTGTACGGTTCACCCCTCCACTTT. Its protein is CAWSVRGLYGSPLHF.

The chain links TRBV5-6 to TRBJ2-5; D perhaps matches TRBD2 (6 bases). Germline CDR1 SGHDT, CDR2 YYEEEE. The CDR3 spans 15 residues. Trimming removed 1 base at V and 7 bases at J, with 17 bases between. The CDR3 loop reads CASSLQQPDGGTQYF. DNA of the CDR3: TGTGCCAGCAGCTTGCAGCAGCCCGACGGGGGGACCCAGTACTTC.

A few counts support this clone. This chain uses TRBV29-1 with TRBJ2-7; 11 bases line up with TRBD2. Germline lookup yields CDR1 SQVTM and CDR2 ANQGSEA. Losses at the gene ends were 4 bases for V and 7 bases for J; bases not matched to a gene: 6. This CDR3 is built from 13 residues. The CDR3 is CSVGLAGNREQYF. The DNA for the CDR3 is TGCAGCGTTGGACTAGCGGGAAATAGGGAGCAGTACTTC.

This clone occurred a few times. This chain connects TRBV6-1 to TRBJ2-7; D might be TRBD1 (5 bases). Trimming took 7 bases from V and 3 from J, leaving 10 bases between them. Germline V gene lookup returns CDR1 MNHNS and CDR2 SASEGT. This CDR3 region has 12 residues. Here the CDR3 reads CASMAGNYEQYF. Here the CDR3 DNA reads TGTGCCAGCATGGCAGGGAACTACGAGCAGTACTTC.

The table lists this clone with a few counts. The CDR3 DNA sequence: TGCGCCAGTACCCTACTAGCGGGAGCCGGGAATGAGCAGTTCTTC. It is translated as CASTLLAGAGNEQFF. The chain couples TRBV5-1 to TRBJ2-1; 11 bases are shared with TRBD2. The CDR3 totals 15 residues. V lost 8 bases and J lost 7; bases outside the gene matches: 11. Germline CDR1 SGHRS, CDR2 YFSETQ.

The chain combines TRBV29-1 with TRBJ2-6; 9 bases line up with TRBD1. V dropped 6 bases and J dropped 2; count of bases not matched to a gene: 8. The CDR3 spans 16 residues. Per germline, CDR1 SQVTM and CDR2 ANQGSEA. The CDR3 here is CSVSQGAAAGANVLTF. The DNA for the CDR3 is TGCAGCGTATCACAGGGGGCTGCGGCTGGGGCCAACGTCCTGACTTTC.

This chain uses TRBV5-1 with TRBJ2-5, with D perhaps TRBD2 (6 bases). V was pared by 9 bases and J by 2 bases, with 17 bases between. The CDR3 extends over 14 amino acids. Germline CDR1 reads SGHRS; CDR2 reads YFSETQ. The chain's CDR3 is CATSDPGLQETQYF. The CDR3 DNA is TGCGCCACCTCGGATCCGGGACTTCAAGAGACCCAGTACTTC.

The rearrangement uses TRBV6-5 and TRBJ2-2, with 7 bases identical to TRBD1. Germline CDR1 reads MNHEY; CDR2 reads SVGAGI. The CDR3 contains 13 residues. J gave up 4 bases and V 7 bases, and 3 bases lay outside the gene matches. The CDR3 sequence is CASINRGTGELFF. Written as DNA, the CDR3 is TGTGCCAGCATCAACAGGGGCACCGGGGAGCTGTTTTTT.

The CDR3 nucleotides read TGTGCCAGCAGCCCCCGACTAGCGGGGTACAATGAGCAGTTCTTC. It yields the protein CASSPRLAGYNEQFF. The chain employs TRBV4-2 and TRBJ2-1; TRBD2 matches 11 bases. Trimming at V came to 4 bases and at J to 4 bases, leaving 3 bases not matched to a gene. CDR1 and CDR2 (germline): LGHNA, YNFKEQ. The CDR3 length is 15 residues.

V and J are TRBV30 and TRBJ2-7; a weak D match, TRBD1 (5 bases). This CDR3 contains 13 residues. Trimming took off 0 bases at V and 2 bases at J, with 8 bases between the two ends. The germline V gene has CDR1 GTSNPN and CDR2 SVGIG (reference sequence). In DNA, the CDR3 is TGTGCCTGGAGTGTTAAGGGGACCTACGAGCAGTACTTC. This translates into CAWSVKGTYEQYF. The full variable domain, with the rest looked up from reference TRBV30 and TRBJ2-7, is SQTIHQWPATLVQPVGSPLSLECTVEGTSNPNLYWYRQAAGRGLQLLFYSVGIGQISSEVPQNLSASRPQDRQFILSSKKLLLSDSGFYLCAWSVKGTYEQYFGPGTRLTVT.

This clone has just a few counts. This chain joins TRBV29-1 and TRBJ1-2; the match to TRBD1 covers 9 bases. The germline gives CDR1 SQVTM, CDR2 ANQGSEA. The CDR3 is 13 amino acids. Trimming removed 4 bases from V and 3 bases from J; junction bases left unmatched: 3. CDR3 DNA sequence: TGCAGCGTTGTGGACAGGGGACACTATGGCTACACCTTC. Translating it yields CSVVDRGHYGYTF.

The CDR3 here is CAYRDRVNYGYTF. DNA for the CDR3: TGTGCCTACCGGGACAGGGTTAACTATGGCTACACCTTC. The J gene is TRBJ1-2, the V gene TRBV19; TRBD1 matches at 9 bases. This CDR3 comprises 13 residues. The germline V gene has CDR1 LNHDA and CDR2 SQIVND (reference sequence). V gave up 11 bases and J gave up 1 base; unmatched junction bases: 5.

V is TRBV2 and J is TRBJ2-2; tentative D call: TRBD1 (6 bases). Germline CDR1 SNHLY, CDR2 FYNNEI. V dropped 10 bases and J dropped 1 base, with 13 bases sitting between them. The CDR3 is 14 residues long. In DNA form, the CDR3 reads TGTGCCACCTCCCCGGGACAGAACACCGGGGAGCTGTTTTTT. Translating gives CATSPGQNTGELFF.

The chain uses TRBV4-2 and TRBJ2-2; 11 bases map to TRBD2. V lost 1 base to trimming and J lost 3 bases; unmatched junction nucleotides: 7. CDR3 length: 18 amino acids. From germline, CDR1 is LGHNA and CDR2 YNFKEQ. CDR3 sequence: CASSQVLGLAADTGELFF. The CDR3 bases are TGTGCCAGCAGCCAAGTATTGGGACTAGCGGCGGACACCGGGGAGCTGTTTTTT.

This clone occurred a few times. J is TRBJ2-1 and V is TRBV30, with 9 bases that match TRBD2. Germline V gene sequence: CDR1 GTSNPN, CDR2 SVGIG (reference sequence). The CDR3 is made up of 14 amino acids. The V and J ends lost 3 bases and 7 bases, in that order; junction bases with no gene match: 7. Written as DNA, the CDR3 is TGTGCCTGGAGGTCCAGCGGGAGGTGGAATGAGCAGTTCTTC. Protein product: CAWRSSGRWNEQFF.

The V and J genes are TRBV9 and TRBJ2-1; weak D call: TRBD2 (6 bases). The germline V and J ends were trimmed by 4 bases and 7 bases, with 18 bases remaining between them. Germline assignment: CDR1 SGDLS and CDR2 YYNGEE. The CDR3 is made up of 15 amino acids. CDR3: CASSPLDYQRNEQFF. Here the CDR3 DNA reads TGTGCCAGCAGCCCCCTGGACTACCAGAGGAATGAGCAGTTCTTC. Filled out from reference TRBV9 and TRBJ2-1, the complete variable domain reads DSGVTQTPKHLITATGQRVTLRCSPRSGDLSVYWYQQSLDQGLQFLIQYYNGEERAKGNILERFSAQQFPDLHSELNLSSLELGDSALYFCASSPLDYQRNEQFFGPGTRLTVL.

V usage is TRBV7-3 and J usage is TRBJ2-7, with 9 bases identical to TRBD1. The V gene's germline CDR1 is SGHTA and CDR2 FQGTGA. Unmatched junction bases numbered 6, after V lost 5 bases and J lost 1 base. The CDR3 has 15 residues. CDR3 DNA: TGTGCCAGCAGCCCGGACGGGACAGGGTCCTACGAGCAGTACTTC. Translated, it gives CASSPDGTGSYEQYF.

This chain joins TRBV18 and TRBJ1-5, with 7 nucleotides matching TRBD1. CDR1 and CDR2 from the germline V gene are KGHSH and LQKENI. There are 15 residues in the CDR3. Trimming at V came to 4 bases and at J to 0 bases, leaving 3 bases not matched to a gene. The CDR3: CASSLGTDSNQPQHF. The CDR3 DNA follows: TGTGCCAGCTCACTCGGGACAGATAGCAATCAGCCCCAGCATTTT.